This TCR beta chain was sequenced in a study of blood T cell repertoires in COVID-19. Sequencing used immunoSEQ multiplex PCR; TCRdb keeps in-frame clones, though not all of them. Of about 260,000 clones in the sample, approximately 88% are singletons; the top ten hold 0.95% to 1.5%. The germline gives CDR1 SGHVS, CDR2 FNYEAQ. V was clipped by 7 bases and J by 5 bases; unmatched bases: 11. This CDR3 is built from 15 residues. The source of this sequence is a woman aged 40 to 50 with acute COVID-19. The sequenced sample consisted of PBMCs or T cells enriched from blood (not recorded which). The J gene is TRBJ2-5, the V gene TRBV7-6, with TRBD2 matching 9 bases. CDR3 protein: CASTLNRGLAETQYF. CDR3 nucleotides: TGTGCCAGCACCCTCAATCGCGGACTAGCGGAGACCCAGTACTTC.